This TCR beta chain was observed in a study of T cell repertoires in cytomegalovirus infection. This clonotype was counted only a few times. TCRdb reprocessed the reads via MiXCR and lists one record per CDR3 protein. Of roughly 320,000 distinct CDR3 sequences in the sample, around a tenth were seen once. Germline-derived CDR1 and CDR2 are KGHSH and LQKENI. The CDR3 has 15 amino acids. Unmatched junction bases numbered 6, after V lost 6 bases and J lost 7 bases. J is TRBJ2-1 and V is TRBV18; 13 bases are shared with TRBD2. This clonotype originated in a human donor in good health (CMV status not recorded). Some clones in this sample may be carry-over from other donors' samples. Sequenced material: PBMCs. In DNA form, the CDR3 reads TGTGCCAGCTCCCACGGGACTAGCGGGACTAATGAGCAGTTCTTC. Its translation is CASSHGTSGTNEQFF.